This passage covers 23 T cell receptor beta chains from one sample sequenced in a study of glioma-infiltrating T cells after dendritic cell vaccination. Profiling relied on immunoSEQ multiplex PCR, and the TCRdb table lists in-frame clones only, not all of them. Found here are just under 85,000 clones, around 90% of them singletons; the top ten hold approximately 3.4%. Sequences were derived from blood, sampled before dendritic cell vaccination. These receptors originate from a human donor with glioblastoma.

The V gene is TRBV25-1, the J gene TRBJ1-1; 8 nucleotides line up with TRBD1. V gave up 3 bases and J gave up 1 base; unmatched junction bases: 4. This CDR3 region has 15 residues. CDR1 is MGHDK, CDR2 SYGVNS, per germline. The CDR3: CASSDTGGENTEAFF. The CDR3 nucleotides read TGTGCCAGCAGTGATACAGGGGGGGAGAACACTGAAGCTTTCTTT.

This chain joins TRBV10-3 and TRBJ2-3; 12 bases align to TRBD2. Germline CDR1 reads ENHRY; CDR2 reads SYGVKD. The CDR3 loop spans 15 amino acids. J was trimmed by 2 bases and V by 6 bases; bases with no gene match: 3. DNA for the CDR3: TGTGCCATCAGCTCTAGCGGGGGGGCCACAGATACGCAGTATTTT. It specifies CAISSSGGATDTQYF.

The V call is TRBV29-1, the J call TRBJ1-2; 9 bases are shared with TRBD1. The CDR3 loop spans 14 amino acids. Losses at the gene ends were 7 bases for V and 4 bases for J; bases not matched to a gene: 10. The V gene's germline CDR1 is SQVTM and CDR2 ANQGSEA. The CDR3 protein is CSATGTGTLYGYTF. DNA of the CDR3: TGCAGCGCAACCGGGACAGGGACCCTCTATGGCTACACCTTC.

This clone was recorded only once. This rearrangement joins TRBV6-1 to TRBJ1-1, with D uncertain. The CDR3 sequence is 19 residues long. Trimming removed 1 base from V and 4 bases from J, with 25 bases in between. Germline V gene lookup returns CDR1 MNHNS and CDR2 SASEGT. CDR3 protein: CASSEGPPPRSPASTEAFF. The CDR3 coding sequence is TGTGCCAGCAGTGAAGGCCCCCCTCCAAGGAGTCCTGCGAGCACTGAAGCTTTCTTT.

The chain's CDR3 is CASSDDTLNTEAFF. CDR3 sequence (DNA): TGTGCCAGCAGTGACGACACTTTGAACACTGAAGCTTTCTTT. The genes are TRBV25-1 and TRBJ1-1; D is ambiguous. Germline V CDR1 and CDR2: MGHDK, SYGVNS. V lost 3 bases and J lost 0, with 8 bases in between. CDR3 length equals 14 residues.

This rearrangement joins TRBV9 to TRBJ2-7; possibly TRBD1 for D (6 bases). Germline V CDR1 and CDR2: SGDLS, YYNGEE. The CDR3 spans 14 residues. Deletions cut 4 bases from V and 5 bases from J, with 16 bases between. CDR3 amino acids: CASSPRQVMDEQYF. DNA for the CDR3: TGTGCCAGCAGCCCCCGACAGGTAATGGACGAGCAGTACTTC.

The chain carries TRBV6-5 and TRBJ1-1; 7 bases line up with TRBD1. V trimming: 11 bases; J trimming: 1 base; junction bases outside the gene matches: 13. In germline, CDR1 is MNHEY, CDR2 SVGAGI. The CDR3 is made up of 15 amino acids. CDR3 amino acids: CAAGTAGIGNTEAFF. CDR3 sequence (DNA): TGTGCCGCGGGGACAGCGGGTATCGGGAACACTGAAGCTTTCTTT.

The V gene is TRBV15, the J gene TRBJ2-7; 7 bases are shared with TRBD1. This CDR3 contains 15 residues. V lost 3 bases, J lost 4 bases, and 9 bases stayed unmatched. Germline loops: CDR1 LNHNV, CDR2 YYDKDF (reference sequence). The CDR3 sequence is CATSRGRTGDYEQYF. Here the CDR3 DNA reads TGTGCCACCAGCAGGGGGAGAACAGGGGATTACGAGCAGTACTTC.

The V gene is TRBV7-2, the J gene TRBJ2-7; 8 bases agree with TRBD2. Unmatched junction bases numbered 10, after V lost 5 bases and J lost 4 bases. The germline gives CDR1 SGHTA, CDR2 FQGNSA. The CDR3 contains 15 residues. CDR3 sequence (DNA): TGTGCCAGCAGCCGGGAGGGCAACCTAAGATACGAGCAGTACTTC. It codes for CASSREGNLRYEQYF. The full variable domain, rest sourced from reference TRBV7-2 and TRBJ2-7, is GAGVSQSPSNKVTEKGKDVELRCDPISGHTALYWYRQSLGQGLEFLIYFQGNSAPDKSGLPSDRFSAERTGGSVSTLTIQRTQQEDSAVYLCASSREGNLRYEQYFGPGTRLTVT.

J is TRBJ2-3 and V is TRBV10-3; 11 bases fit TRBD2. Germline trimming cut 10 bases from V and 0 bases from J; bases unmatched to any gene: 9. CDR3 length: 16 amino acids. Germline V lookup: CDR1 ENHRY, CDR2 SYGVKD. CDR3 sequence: CASSGTSGSSTDTQYF. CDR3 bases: TGTGCCAGCTCCGGGACTAGCGGTAGTAGCACAGATACGCAGTATTTT.

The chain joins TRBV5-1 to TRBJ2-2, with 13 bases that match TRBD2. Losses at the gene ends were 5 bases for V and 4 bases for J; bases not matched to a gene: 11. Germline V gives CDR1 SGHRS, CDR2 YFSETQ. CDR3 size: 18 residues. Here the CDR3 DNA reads TGCGCCAGCAGTTACGGACTAGCGGGAGTGTTTAGCACCGGGGAGCTGTTTTTT. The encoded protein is CASSYGLAGVFSTGELFF.

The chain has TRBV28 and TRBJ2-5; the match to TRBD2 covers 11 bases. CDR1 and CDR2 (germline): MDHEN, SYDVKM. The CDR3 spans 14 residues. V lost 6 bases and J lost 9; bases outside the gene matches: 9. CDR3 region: CASSLAGGGWAQYF. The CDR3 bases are TGTGCCAGCAGCTTAGCGGGAGGGGGCTGGGCCCAGTACTTC.

This chain's CDR3 is CASSLGGAGGQETQYF. In DNA, the CDR3 is TGTGCCAGCAGCTTAGGAGGAGCGGGGGGCCAAGAGACCCAGTACTTC. The chain couples TRBV7-6 to TRBJ2-5; TRBD2 matches at 9 bases. The germline gives CDR1 SGHVS, CDR2 FNYEAQ. This CDR3 is 16 amino acids long. The V and J ends lost 1 base and 1 base, in that order; junction bases with no gene match: 4.

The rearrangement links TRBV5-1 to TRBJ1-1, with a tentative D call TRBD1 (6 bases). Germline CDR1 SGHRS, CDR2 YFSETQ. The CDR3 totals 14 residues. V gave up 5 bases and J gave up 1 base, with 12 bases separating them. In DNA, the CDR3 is TGCGCCAGCAGTCCGTTAGGGGGGAACACTGAAGCTTTCTTT. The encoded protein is CASSPLGGNTEAFF.

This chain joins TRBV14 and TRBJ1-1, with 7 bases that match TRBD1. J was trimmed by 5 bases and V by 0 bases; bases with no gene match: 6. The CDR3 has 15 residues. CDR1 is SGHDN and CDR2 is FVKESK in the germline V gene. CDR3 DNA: TGTGCCAGCAGCCAAGACAGGGGGGCTTTTACTGAAGCTTTCTTT. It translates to CASSQDRGAFTEAFF.

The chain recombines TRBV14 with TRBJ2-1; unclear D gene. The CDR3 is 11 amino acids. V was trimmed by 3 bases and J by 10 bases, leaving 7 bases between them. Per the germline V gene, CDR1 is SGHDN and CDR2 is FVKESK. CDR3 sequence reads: CASSHKLEQFF. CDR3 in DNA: TGTGCCAGCAGCCATAAGCTGGAGCAGTTCTTC.

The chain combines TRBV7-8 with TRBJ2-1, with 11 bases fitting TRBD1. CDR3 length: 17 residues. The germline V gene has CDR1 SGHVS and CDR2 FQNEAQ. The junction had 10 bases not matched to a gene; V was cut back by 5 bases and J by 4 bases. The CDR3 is CASSPGQGAQKYNEQFF. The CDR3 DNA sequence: TGTGCCAGCAGCCCAGGACAGGGGGCGCAGAAATACAATGAGCAGTTCTTC.

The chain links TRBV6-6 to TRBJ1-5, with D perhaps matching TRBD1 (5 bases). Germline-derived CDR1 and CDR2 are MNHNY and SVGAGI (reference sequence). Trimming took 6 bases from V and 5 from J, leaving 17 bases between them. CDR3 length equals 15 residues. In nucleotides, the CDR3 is TGTGCCAGCAGGCCCGGTCAGGGAGGCGATCAGCCCCAGCATTTT. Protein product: CASRPGQGGDQPQHF.

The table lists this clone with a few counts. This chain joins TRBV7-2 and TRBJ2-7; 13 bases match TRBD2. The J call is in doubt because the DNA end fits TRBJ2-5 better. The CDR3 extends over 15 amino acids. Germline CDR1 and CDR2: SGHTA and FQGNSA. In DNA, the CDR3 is TGTGCCAGCAGCCCCACTAGCGGGGGGGGAGAGACCCAGTACTTC. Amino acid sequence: CASSPTSGGGETQYF.

The CDR3 protein is CARNTIGGNDTEAFF. As DNA, the CDR3 is TGTGCCAGGAACACGATCGGGGGGAACGACACTGAAGCTTTCTTT. This rearrangement joins TRBV19 to TRBJ1-1, with D possibly matching TRBD1 (5 bases). CDR3 size: 15 residues. Germline CDR1 reads LNHDA; CDR2 reads SQIVND (reference sequence). V was clipped by 9 bases and J by 3 bases, with 20 bases between them.

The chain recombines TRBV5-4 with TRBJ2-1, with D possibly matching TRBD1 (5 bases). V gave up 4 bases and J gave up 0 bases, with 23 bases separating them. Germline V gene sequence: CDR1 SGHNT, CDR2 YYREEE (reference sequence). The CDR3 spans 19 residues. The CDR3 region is CASSLGQGNFRSSYNEQFF. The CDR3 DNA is TGTGCCAGCAGCCTAGGGCAGGGTAATTTTAGGAGCTCCTACAATGAGCAGTTCTTC.

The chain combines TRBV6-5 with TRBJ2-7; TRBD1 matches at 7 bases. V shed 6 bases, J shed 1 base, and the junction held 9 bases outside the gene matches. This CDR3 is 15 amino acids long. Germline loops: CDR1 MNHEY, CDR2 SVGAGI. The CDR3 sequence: CASRSRDSVSYEQYF. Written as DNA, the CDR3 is TGTGCCAGCAGATCACGGGACAGTGTATCCTACGAGCAGTACTTC.

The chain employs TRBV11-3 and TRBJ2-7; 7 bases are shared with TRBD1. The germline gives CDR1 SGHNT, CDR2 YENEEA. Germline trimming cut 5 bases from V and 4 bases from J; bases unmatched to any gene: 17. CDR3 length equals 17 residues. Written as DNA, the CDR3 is TGTGCCAGCAGCCCCCCGACCGGGACAGACAAAGCTTACGAGCAGTACTTC. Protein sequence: CASSPPTGTDKAYEQYF.